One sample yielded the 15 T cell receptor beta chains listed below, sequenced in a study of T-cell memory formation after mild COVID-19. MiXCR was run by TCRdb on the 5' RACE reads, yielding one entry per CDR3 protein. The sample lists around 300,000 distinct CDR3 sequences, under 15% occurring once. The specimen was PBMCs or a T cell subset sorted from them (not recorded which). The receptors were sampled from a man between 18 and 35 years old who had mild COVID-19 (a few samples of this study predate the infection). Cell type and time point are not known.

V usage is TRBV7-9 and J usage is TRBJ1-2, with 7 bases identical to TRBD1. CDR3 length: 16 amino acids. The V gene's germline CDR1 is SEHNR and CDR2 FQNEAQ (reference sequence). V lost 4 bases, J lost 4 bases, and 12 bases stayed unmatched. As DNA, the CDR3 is TGTGCCAGCAGCTCCTACTCCCGGGACAGCCCCTATGGCTACACCTTC. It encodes CASSSYSRDSPYGYTF.

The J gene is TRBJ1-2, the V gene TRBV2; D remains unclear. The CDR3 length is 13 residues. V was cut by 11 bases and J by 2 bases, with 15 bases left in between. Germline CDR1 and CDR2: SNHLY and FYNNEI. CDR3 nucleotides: TGTGCCTATTCCGGCGGGAGAAACTATGGCTACACCTTC. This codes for CAYSGGRNYGYTF.

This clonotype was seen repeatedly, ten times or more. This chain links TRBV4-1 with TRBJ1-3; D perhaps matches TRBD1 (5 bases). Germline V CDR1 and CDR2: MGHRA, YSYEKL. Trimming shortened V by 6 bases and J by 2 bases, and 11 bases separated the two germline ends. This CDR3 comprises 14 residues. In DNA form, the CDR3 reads TGCGCCAGCAGACCAACAGGAGCTGGAAACACCATATATTTT. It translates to CASRPTGAGNTIYF.

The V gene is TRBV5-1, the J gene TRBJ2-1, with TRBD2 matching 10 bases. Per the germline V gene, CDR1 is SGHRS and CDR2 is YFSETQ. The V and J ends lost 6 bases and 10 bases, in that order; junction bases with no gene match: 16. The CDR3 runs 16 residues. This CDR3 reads CASKSGTSARVGEQFF. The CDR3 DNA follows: TGCGCCAGCAAGTCCGGGACTAGCGCCCGGGTAGGAGAGCAGTTCTTC.

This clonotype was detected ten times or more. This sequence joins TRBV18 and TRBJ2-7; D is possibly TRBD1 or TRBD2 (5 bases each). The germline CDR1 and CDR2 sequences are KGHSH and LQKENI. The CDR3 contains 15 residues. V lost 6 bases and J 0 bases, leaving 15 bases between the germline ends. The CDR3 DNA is TGTGCCAGCTCCCGGGCCCCAGGGAGCTCCTACGAGCAGTACGTC. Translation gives CASSRAPGSSYEQYV.

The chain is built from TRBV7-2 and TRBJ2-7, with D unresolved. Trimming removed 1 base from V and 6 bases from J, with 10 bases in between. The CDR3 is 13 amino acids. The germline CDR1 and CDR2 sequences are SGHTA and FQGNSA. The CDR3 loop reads CASSLGREREQYF. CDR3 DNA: TGTGCCAGCAGCTTAGGTAGAGAACGCGAGCAGTACTTC.

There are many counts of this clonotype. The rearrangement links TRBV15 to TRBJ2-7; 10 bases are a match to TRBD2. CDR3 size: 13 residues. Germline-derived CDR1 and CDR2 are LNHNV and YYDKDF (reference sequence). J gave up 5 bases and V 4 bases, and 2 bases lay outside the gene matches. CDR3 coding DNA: TGTGCCACCAGCACGGGACTAGCGAACGAGCAGTACTTC. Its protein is CATSTGLANEQYF.

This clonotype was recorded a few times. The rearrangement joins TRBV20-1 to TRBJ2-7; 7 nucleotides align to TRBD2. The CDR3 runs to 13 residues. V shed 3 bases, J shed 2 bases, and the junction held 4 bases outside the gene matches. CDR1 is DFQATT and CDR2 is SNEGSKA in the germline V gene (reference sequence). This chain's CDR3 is CSASRREAYEQYF. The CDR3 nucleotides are TGCAGTGCTAGCCGACGGGAGGCCTACGAGCAGTACTTC.

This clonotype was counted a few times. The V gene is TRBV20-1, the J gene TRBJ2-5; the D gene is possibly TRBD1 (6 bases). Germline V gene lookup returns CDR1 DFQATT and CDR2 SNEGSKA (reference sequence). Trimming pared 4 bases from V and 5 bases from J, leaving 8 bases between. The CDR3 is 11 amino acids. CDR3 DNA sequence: TGCAGTGCTAACCAGGGGGAGACCCAGTACTTC. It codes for CSANQGETQYF.

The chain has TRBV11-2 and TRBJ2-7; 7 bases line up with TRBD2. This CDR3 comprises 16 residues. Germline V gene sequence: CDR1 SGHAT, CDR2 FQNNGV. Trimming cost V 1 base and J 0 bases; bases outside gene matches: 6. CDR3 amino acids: CASSLALAVTSYEQYF. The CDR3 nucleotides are TGTGCCAGCAGCTTAGCCCTAGCGGTGACCTCCTACGAGCAGTACTTC.

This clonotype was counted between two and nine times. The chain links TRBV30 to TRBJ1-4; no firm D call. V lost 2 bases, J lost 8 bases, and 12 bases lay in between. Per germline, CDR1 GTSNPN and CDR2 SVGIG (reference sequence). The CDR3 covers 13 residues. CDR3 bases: TGTGCCTGGAGTCCGACCTTCAGGGAAAAACTGTTTTTT. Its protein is CAWSPTFREKLFF.

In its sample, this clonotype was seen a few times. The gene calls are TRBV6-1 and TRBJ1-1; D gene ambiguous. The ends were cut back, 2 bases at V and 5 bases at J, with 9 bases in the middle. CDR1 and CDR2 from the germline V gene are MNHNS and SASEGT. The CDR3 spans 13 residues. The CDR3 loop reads CASSELVETEAFF. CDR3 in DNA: TGTGCCAGCAGTGAATTGGTGGAAACTGAAGCTTTCTTT.

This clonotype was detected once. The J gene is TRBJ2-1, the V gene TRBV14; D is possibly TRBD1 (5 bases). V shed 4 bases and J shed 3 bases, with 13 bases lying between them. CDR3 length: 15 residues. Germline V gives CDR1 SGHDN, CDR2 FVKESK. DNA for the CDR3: TGTGCCAGCAGCCCCCGACAGAGTCTCTACAATGAGCAGTTCTTC. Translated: CASSPRQSLYNEQFF.

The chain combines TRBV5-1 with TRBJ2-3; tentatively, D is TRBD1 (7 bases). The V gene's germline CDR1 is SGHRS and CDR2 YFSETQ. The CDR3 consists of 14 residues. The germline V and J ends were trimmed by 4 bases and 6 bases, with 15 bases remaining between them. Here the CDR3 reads CASSPGGTPDTQYF. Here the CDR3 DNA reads TGCGCCAGCAGCCCAGGGGGGACCCCGGATACGCAGTATTTT.

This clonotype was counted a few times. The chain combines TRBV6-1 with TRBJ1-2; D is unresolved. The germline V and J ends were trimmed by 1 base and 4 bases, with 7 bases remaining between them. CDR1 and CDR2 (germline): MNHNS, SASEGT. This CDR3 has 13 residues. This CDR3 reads CASSEDGVYGYTF. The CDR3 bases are TGTGCCAGCAGTGAAGACGGGGTCTATGGCTACACCTTC.